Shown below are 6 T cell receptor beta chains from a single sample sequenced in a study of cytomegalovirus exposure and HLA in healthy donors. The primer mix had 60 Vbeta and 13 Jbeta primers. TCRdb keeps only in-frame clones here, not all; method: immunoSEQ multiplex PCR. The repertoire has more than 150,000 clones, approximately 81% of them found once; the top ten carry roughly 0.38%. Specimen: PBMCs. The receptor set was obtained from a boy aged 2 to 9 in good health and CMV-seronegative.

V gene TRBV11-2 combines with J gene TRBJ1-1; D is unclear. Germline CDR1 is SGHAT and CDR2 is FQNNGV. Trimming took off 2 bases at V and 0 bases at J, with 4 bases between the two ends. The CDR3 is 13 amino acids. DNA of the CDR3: TGTGCCAGCAGCTTAACAGTGAACACTGAAGCTTTCTTT. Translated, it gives CASSLTVNTEAFF.

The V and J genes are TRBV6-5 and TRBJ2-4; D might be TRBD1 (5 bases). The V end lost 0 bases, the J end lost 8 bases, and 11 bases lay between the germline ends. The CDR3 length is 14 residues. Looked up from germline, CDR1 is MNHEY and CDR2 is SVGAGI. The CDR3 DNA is TGTGCCAGCAGTTACTCTGCCCTAGGGGACATTCAGTACTTC. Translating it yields CASSYSALGDIQYF.

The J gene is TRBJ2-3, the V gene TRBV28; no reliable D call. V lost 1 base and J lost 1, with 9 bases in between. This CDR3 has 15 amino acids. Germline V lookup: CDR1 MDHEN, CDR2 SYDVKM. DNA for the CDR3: TGTGCCAGCAGTTTATCCCCGTCAGGCACAGATACGCAGTATTTT. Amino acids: CASSLSPSGTDTQYF.

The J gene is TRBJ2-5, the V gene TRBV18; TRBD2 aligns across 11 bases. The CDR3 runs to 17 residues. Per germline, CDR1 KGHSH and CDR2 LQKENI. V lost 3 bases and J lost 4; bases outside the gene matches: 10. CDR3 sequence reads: CASSPMTSGARRETQYF. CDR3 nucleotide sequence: TGTGCCAGCTCACCTATGACTAGCGGGGCGAGGAGAGAGACCCAGTACTTC.

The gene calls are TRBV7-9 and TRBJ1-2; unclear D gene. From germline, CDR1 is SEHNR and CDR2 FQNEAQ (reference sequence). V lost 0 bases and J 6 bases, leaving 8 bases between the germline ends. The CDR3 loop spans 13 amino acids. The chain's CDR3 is CASSLAKADGYTF. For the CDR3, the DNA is TGTGCCAGCAGCTTAGCGAAGGCGGATGGCTACACCTTC.

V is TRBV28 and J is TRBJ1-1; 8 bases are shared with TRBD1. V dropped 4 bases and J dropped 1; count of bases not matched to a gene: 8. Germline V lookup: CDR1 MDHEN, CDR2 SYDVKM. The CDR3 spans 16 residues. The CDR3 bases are TGTGCCAGCAGTTCTCCCTCCGGGACAGGGAACACTGAAGCTTTCTTT. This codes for CASSSPSGTGNTEAFF.